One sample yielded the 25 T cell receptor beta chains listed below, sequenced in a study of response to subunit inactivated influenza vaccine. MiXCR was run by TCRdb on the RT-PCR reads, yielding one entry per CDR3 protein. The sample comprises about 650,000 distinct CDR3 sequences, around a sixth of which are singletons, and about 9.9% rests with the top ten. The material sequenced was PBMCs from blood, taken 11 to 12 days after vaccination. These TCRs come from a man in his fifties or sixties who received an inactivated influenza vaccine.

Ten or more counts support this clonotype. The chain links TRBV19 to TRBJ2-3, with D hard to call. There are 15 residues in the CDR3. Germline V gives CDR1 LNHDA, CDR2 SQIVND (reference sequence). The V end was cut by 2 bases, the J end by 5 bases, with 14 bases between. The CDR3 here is CASSILSLQGDTQYF. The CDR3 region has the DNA TGTGCCAGTAGTATACTGAGTCTACAAGGAGATACGCAGTATTTT.

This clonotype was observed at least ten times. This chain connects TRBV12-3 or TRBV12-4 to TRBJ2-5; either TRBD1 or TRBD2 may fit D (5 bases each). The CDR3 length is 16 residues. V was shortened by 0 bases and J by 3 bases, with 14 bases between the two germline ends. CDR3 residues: CASSLATRGLEETQYF. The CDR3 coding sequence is TGTGCCAGCAGTTTAGCGACGAGGGGCCTGGAAGAGACCCAGTACTTC.

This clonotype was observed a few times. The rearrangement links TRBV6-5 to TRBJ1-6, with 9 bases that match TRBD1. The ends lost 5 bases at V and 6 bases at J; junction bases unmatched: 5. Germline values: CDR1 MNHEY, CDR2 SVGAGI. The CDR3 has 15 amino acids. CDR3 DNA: TGTGCCAGCAGTACCTCGACAGGGGGTAATTCACCCCTCCACTTT. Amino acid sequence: CASSTSTGGNSPLHF.

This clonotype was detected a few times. CDR3 amino acids: CASSGSADSNQPQHF. Written as DNA, the CDR3 is TGTGCCAGCAGTGGATCAGCAGATAGCAATCAGCCCCAGCATTTT. The gene calls are TRBV6-1 and TRBJ1-5; D gene unclear. The germline gives CDR1 MNHNS, CDR2 SASEGT. The V end lost 4 bases, the J end lost 0 bases, and 10 bases lay between the germline ends. The CDR3 is made up of 15 amino acids.

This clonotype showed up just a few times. In DNA form, the CDR3 reads TGTGCCAGCAGCTTGGGGGGTTCTTCAAGCCAGCCCCAGCATTTT. Amino acids: CASSLGGSSSQPQHF. J is TRBJ1-5 and V is TRBV5-5; no firm D call. Germline loops: CDR1 SGHKS, CDR2 YYEKEE (reference sequence). There are 15 residues in the CDR3. With 0 bases removed from V and 7 bases from J, the gap between germline ends came to 14 bases.

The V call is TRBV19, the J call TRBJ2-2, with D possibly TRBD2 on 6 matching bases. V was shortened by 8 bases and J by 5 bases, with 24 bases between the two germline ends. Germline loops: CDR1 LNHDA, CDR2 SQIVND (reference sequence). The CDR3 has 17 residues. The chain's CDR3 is CASRRHHDPGGTGELFF. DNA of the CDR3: TGTGCCAGTCGCCGCCATCACGATCCCGGAGGGACCGGGGAGCTGTTTTTT. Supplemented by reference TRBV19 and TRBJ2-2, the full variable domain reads DGGITQSPKYLFRKEGQNVTLSCEQNLNHDAMYWYRQDPGQGLRLIYYSQIVNDFQKGDIAEGYSVSREKKESFPLTVTSAQKNPTAFYLCASRRHHDPGGTGELFFGEGSRLTVL.

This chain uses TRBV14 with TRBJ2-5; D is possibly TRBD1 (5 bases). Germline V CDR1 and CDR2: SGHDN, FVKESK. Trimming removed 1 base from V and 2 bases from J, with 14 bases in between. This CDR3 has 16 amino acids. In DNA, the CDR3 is TGTGCCAGCAGCCAAGGGCGCGGTGCAGGGCAAGAGACCCAGTACTTC. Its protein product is CASSQGRGAGQETQYF.

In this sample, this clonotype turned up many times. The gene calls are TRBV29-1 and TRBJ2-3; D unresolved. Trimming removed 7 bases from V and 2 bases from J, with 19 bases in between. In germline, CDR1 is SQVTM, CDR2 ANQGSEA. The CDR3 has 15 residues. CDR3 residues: CSAEIRYTPTDTQYF. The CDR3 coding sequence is TGCAGCGCCGAAATTCGATATACTCCCACAGATACGCAGTATTTT.

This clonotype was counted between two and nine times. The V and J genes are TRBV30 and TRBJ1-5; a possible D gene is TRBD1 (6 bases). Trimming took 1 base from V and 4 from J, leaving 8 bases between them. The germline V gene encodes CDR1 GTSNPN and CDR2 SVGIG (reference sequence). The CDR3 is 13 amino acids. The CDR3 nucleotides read TGTGCCTGGAGTGCCCAGGGGAATCAGCCCCAGCATTTT. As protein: CAWSAQGNQPQHF.

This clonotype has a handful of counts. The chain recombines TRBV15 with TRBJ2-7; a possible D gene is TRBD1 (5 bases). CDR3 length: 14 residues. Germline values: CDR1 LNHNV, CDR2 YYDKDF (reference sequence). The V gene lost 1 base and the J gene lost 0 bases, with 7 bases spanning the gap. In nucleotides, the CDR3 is TGTGCCACCAGCAGAGCTGGGGCCTCCTACGAGCAGTACTTC. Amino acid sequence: CATSRAGASYEQYF.

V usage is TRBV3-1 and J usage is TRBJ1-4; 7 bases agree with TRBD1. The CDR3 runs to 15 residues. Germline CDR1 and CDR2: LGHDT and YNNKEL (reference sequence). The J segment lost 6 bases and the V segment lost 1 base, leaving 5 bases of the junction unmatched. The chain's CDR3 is CASSQARGLYEKLFF. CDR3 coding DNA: TGTGCCAGCAGCCAAGCAAGGGGGCTGTATGAAAAACTGTTTTTT.

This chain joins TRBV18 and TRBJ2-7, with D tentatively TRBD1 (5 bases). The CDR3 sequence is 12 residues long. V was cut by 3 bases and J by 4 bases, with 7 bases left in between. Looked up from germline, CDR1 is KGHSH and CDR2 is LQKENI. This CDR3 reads CASSPTEYEQYF. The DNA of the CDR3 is TGTGCCAGCTCACCGACAGAGTACGAGCAGTACTTC.

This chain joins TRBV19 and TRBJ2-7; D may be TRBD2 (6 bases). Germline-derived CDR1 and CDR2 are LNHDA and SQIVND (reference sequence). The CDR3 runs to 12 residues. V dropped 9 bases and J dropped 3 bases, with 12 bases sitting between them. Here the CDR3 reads CASGATSYEQYF. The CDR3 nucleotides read TGTGCCAGCGGGGCGACTAGCTACGAGCAGTACTTC.

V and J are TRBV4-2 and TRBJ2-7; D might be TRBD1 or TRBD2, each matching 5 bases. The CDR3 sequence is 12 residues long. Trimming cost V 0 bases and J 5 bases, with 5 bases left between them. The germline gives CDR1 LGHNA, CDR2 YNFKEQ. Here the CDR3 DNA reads TGTGCCAGCAGCCAAGAGGGGGACGAGCAGTACTTC. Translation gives CASSQEGDEQYF.

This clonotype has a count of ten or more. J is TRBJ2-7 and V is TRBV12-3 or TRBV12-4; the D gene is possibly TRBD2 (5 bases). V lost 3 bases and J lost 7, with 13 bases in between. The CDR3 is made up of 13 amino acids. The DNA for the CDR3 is TGTGCCAGCAGTTTTGCCGGTCCGGGGGAGCAGTACTTC. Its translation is CASSFAGPGEQYF.

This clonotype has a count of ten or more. CDR3 sequence: CASSLRTGDLRDTQYF. The CDR3 DNA follows: TGTGCCAGCAGTTTAAGGACAGGGGACTTGAGAGATACGCAGTATTTT. V gene TRBV12-3 or TRBV12-4 combines with J gene TRBJ2-3; 9 nucleotides align to TRBD1. Trimming removed 2 bases from V and 5 bases from J; junction bases left unmatched: 8. This CDR3 region has 16 residues.

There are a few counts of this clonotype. The CDR3 bases are TGTGCCAGCAGTAGCGGGAGGGCCCCTCACAATGAGCAGTTCTTC. This gives the protein CASSSGRAPHNEQFF. The rearrangement joins TRBV7-2 to TRBJ2-1; 11 positions match TRBD2. CDR1 is SGHTA and CDR2 is FQGNSA in the germline V gene. The length of the CDR3 is 15 residues. The V and J ends lost 6 bases and 5 bases, in that order; junction bases with no gene match: 6.

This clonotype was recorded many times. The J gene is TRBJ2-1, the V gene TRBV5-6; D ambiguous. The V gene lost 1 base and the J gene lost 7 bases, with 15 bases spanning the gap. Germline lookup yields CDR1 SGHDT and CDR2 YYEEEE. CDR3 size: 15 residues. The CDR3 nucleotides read TGTGCCAGCAGCTTGCGCTGGCCTTTTTTGAATGAGCAGTTCTTC. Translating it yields CASSLRWPFLNEQFF. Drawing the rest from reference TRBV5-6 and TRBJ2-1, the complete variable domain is DAGVTQSPTHLIKTRGQQVTLRCSPKSGHDTVSWYQQALGQGPQFIFQYYEEEERQRGNFPDRFSGHQFPNYSSELNVNALLLGDSALYLCASSLRWPFLNEQFFGPGTRLTVL.

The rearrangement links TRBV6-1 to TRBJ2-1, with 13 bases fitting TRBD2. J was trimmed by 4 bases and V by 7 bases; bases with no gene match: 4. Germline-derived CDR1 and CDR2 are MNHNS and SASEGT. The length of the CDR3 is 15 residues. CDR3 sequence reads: CASTKTSGGYNEQFF. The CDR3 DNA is TGTGCCAGCACCAAGACTAGCGGGGGGTACAATGAGCAGTTCTTC.

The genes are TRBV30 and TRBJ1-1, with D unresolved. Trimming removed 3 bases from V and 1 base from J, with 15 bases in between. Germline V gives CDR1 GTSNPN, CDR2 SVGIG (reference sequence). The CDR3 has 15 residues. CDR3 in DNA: TGTGCCTGGAGCGGAGTTGCGGGCAGGAACACTGAAGCTTTCTTT. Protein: CAWSGVAGRNTEAFF.

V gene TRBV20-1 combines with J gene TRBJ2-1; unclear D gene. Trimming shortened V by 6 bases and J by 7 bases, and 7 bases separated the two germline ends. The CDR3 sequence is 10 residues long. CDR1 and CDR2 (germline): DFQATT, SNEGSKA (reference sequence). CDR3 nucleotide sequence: TGCAGTGCCCGGTTAAATGAGCAGTTCTTC. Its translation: CSARLNEQFF.

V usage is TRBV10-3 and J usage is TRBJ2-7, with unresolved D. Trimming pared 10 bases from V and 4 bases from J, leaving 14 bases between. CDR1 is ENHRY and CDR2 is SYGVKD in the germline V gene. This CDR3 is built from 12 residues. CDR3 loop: CATGPIVYEQYF. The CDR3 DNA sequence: TGTGCCACCGGACCCATCGTGTACGAGCAGTACTTC.

This CDR3 is CASSVGDSNEQFF. The CDR3 DNA reads as TGTGCCAGCAGCGTAGGTGATTCCAATGAGCAGTTCTTC. This sequence joins TRBV9 and TRBJ2-1, with D uncertain. V shed 0 bases and J shed 6 bases, with 7 bases lying between them. Per the germline V gene, CDR1 is SGDLS and CDR2 is YYNGEE. The CDR3 length is 13 residues.

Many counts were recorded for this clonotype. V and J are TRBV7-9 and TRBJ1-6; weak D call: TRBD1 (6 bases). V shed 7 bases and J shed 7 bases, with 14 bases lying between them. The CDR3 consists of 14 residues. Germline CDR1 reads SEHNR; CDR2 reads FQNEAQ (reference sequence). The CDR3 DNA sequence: TGTGCCAGCACCAAGGGACAAAGGAATTCACCCCTCCACTTT. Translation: CASTKGQRNSPLHF.

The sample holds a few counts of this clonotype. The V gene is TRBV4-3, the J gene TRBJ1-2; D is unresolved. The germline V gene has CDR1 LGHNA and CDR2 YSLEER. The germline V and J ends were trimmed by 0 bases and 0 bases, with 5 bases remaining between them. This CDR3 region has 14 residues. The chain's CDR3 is CASSQDKANYGYTF. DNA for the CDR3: TGCGCCAGCAGCCAAGATAAAGCTAACTATGGCTACACCTTC.